The subject of this entry is one T cell receptor (beta chain). The CDR3 is 16 amino acids. Per germline, CDR1 MNHEY and CDR2 SMNVEV (reference sequence). V was clipped by 5 bases and J by 0 bases; unmatched bases: 3. Everyone who took part was about 18 to 90 years old, and they came from about 23 US areas. This record comes from a study of blood T cell repertoires in COVID-19. Original data processing: For nucleated cells, counts were estimated from reference gene primer amplification. Sequencing was performed with immunoSEQ multiplex PCR; in TCRdb, only in-frame clones are kept and a portion is missing. The DNA gave D and trimming, while V, J and clone size come from that table. The table has around 290,000 clones, around 89% seen once.

The specimen sequenced was PBMCs or T cells enriched from blood (not recorded which). This TCR was sampled from a woman aged 55-70 years in a cohort exposed to, infected with or recovered from COVID-19 (not recorded which). The V call is TRBV27, the J call TRBJ2-1, with 11 bases lining up with TRBD2. The CDR3 is CASSRGLAASYNEQFF. The CDR3 DNA follows: TGTGCCAGCAGTCGGGGACTAGCGGCCTCCTACAATGAGCAGTTCTTC.